The 20 T cell receptor beta chains below all came from one sample that was sequenced in a study of identical twins. One entry per CDR3 protein results from TCRdb running MiXCR on the 5' RACE reads. The sample holds some 790,000 distinct CDR3 sequences, 15% to 20% seen once. The same sample was also studied in work on T cells expressing NK-cell markers.

Sequenced sample: PBMCs. The receptor set was obtained from a woman aged 18-29 years in good health.

This clonotype was found a few times. In DNA, the CDR3 is TGCGCCAGCAGCCTCCTCCTAGGCTCCTACGAGCAGTACTTC. Translated, it gives CASSLLLGSYEQYF. The chain links TRBV5-1 to TRBJ2-7; D gene unclear. CDR3 length equals 14 residues. Trimming cost V 4 bases and J 0 bases, with 11 bases left between them. Germline assignment: CDR1 SGHRS and CDR2 YFSETQ.

This clonotype appeared a few times. J is TRBJ1-2 and V is TRBV20-1, with 7 positions matching TRBD1. The junction had 9 bases not matched to a gene; V was cut back by 0 bases and J by 8 bases. The germline CDR1 and CDR2 sequences are DFQATT and SNEGSKA (reference sequence). This CDR3 is 14 amino acids long. CDR3: CSARDRARGLGYTF. CDR3 DNA: TGCAGTGCTAGAGATCGGGCGAGGGGGCTGGGCTACACCTTC.

This clonotype was seen many times. The V gene is TRBV5-4, the J gene TRBJ2-7; D is possibly TRBD1 (6 bases). Germline values: CDR1 SGHNT, CDR2 YYREEE (reference sequence). CDR3 size: 14 residues. Trimming left V 4 bases short and J 0 bases short, with 11 bases between. The chain's CDR3 is CASSGGQISYEQYF. The CDR3 DNA reads TGTGCCAGCAGCGGAGGACAGATCTCCTACGAGCAGTACTTC.

The rearrangement joins TRBV4-1 to TRBJ1-1; D unresolved. V gave up 4 bases and J gave up 4 bases, with 16 bases separating them. The CDR3 is made up of 15 amino acids. CDR1 is MGHRA and CDR2 is YSYEKL in the germline V gene. In DNA form, the CDR3 reads TGCGCCAGCAGCCCCCGCCTGGGTAGGATCACTGAAGCTTTCTTT. This encodes CASSPRLGRITEAFF.

There are a few counts of this clonotype. The chain combines TRBV7-2 with TRBJ2-7; a weak D match, TRBD1 (6 bases). This CDR3 region has 15 residues. The germline V gene has CDR1 SGHTA and CDR2 FQGNSA. Trimming cost V 3 bases and J 0 bases, with 12 bases left between them. The CDR3 region has the DNA TGTGCCAGCAGCTTTCAGGGGTACGACTCCTACGAGCAGTACTTC. Translation gives CASSFQGYDSYEQYF.

This clonotype has only a few counts. The chain joins TRBV20-1 to TRBJ2-5; TRBD2 matches at 7 bases. Germline CDR1 DFQATT, CDR2 SNEGSKA (reference sequence). V shed 0 bases and J 3 bases; nucleotides not matched to a gene: 4. The CDR3 has 14 residues. CDR3 DNA: TGCAGTGCTAGAGATGGGAGCGGGGAAGAGACCCAGTACTTC. Translation gives CSARDGSGEETQYF.

J is TRBJ1-4 and V is TRBV15, with D uncertain. Per germline, CDR1 LNHNV and CDR2 YYDKDF (reference sequence). The ends were cut back, 0 bases at V and 7 bases at J, with 12 bases in the middle. CDR3 length: 15 amino acids. The CDR3 coding sequence is TGTGCCACCAGCAGAGAGATCCTGGCGGGTGAAAAACTGTTTTTT. Protein product: CATSREILAGEKLFF.

This clonotype was seen only a few times. CDR3 residues: CASSLVGGVSYNEQFF. For the CDR3, the DNA is TGTGCCAGCAGCTTAGTGGGCGGGGTCTCCTACAATGAGCAGTTCTTC. The rearrangement uses TRBV7-9 and TRBJ2-1, with D possibly matching TRBD2 (6 bases). Deletions cut 1 base from V and 0 bases from J, with 10 bases between. The CDR3 runs to 16 residues. CDR1 is SEHNR, CDR2 FQNEAQ, per germline (reference sequence).

This clonotype appeared a few times. The gene calls are TRBV5-1 and TRBJ2-3; D not resolved. V was trimmed by 3 bases and J by 0 bases, leaving 11 bases between them. Germline V lookup: CDR1 SGHRS, CDR2 YFSETQ. The CDR3 runs 15 residues. The CDR3, as DNA: TGCGCCAGCAGCTCGGCAGCTCACAGCACAGATACGCAGTATTTT. Its protein product is CASSSAAHSTDTQYF.

This clonotype was counted a few times. This chain uses TRBV20-1 with TRBJ2-7; 14 bases fit TRBD2. The germline V gene encodes CDR1 DFQATT and CDR2 SNEGSKA (reference sequence). Unmatched junction bases numbered 13, after V lost 3 bases and J lost 0 bases. The CDR3 runs to 19 residues. The CDR3 sequence is CSARASTTGTSGSSYEQYF. For the CDR3, the DNA is TGCAGTGCTAGGGCTAGTACAACCGGGACTAGCGGGAGCTCCTACGAGCAGTACTTC.

This clonotype has only a few counts. This rearrangement joins TRBV27 to TRBJ2-7; 7 bases align to TRBD2. The CDR3 consists of 16 residues. The junction had 10 bases not matched to a gene; V was cut back by 4 bases and J by 1 base. Germline V gives CDR1 MNHEY, CDR2 SMNVEV (reference sequence). As DNA, the CDR3 is TGTGCCAGCAGTTATGGGGACTACCGCGGTTCCTACGAGCAGTACTTC. Translated: CASSYGDYRGSYEQYF.

This chain links TRBV3-1 with TRBJ1-1, with 7 bases lining up with TRBD1. The CDR3 spans 15 residues. Looked up from germline, CDR1 is LGHDT and CDR2 is YNNKEL (reference sequence). Trimming at V came to 5 bases and at J to 0 bases, leaving 6 bases not matched to a gene. The chain's CDR3 is CASSSDRVLNTEAFF. The CDR3 nucleotides are TGTGCCAGCAGCTCAGACAGGGTCCTGAACACTGAAGCTTTCTTT.

The rearrangement joins TRBV7-9 to TRBJ2-7; D call uncertain. The CDR3 is 14 residues long. The germline V gene encodes CDR1 SEHNR and CDR2 FQNEAQ (reference sequence). Trimming shortened V by 5 bases and J by 2 bases, and 13 bases separated the two germline ends. The DNA of the CDR3 is TGTGCCAGCAGCCCCGTTGAAAGGCCCTACGAGCAGTACTTC. As protein: CASSPVERPYEQYF.

The chain has TRBV7-8 and TRBJ2-1, with 7 bases matching TRBD2. The ends lost 3 bases at V and 8 bases at J; junction bases unmatched: 16. The CDR3 covers 17 residues. Germline assignment: CDR1 SGHVS and CDR2 FQNEAQ. The CDR3 DNA reads TGTGCCAGCAGCTTGGTGGGACGAGGGAGGGCGGCAGATGAGCAGTTCTTC. Amino acid sequence: CASSLVGRGRAADEQFF.

This clonotype was seen a handful of times. This chain links TRBV5-1 with TRBJ2-2, with D possibly TRBD1 on 6 matching bases. The CDR3 runs to 16 residues. The germline V gene encodes CDR1 SGHRS and CDR2 YFSETQ. V was pared by 4 bases and J by 1 base, with 14 bases between. The CDR3 region has the DNA TGCGCCAGCAGCCCAGGGGCGGCCTTGAACACCGGGGAGCTGTTTTTT. The encoded protein is CASSPGAALNTGELFF.

Many counts were recorded for this clonotype. This sequence joins TRBV29-1 and TRBJ2-3; a possible D gene is TRBD2 (5 bases). Trimming cost V 0 bases and J 4 bases, with 11 bases left between them. The CDR3 totals 14 residues. In germline, CDR1 is SQVTM, CDR2 ANQGSEA. The CDR3 loop reads CSVEEASSPDTQYF. DNA of the CDR3: TGCAGCGTTGAAGAGGCTAGCAGTCCAGATACGCAGTATTTT.

The table lists this clonotype with a few counts. The chain joins TRBV11-3 to TRBJ2-3; maybe TRBD1 (7 bases). CDR3 size: 15 residues. Trimming took 2 bases from V and 4 from J, leaving 13 bases between them. Germline V CDR1 and CDR2: SGHNT, YENEEA. The CDR3 nucleotides read TGTGCCAGCAGCTTACGTCAGGGGGGCGCAGATACGCAGTATTTT. Translating gives CASSLRQGGADTQYF.

The chain recombines TRBV9 with TRBJ2-1, with 9 bases matching TRBD2. This CDR3 spans 15 amino acids. Per the germline V gene, CDR1 is SGDLS and CDR2 is YYNGEE. J was trimmed by 5 bases and V by 3 bases; bases with no gene match: 6. The CDR3 sequence: CASSAGTSPNNEQFF. DNA of the CDR3: TGTGCCAGCAGCGCCGGGACTAGCCCCAACAATGAGCAGTTCTTC.

This clonotype was detected only a few times. V and J are TRBV6-5 and TRBJ2-1, with 8 bases lining up with TRBD2. Per the germline V gene, CDR1 is MNHEY and CDR2 is SVGAGI. CDR3 size: 16 residues. V was clipped by 0 bases and J by 7 bases; unmatched bases: 8. The CDR3 sequence is CASSYSRTSWRNEQFF. CDR3 coding DNA: TGTGCCAGCAGTTACTCGAGGACTAGCTGGCGGAATGAGCAGTTCTTC.

CDR3 coding DNA: TGTGCCAGCAGCTATGGGATAATCTCAGACTACGAGCAGTACTTC. This gives the protein CASSYGIISDYEQYF. The genes are TRBV7-9 and TRBJ2-7; no reliable D call. CDR3 length: 15 residues. Germline-derived CDR1 and CDR2 are SEHNR and FQNEAQ (reference sequence). V was trimmed by 4 bases and J by 3 bases, leaving 16 bases between them.